This paragraph reports one TCR beta chain. The sample belongs to a study of cytomegalovirus exposure and HLA in healthy donors. The CDR3 has 16 amino acids. The ends lost 0 bases at V and 6 bases at J; junction bases unmatched: 9. Germline V lookup: CDR1 MGHRA, CDR2 YSYEKL. Primers for the PCR totalled 60 Vbeta and 13 Jbeta. Data came from immunoSEQ multiplex PCR; TCRdb stores just in-frame clones and leaves some out. Found here are about 160,000 clones, 70% to 80% of them singletons; the top ten hold 2.2%. This clonotype was sampled from a man aged 50-60 years in good health and CMV-seropositive. Material: PBMCs. V gene TRBV4-1 combines with J gene TRBJ2-3, with TRBD1 matching over 7 bases. CDR3 amino acids: CASSQEGTVGSDTQYF. DNA of the CDR3: TGCGCCAGCAGCCAAGAGGGGACAGTTGGGTCTGATACGCAGTATTTT.